Listed below are T cell receptor beta chains from one sample, sequenced in a study of shared clonotypes between healthy human individuals. This table comes from immunoSEQ multiplex PCR, and its TCRdb copy is limited to in-frame clones, with some not included. The sample carries around 1,900,000 clones, 90% to 95% recorded once. The sample consisted of naive CD8+ T cells from PBMCs. The receptors originated from a man between 18 and 35 years old in good health. Some clones in this sample may be carry-over from other donors' samples. The CDR3 runs from the conserved cysteine through the conserved F or W. Each record gives: V gene, J gene, D gene, clone size, CDR3 DNA, CDR3 protein. The D gene is left open where the match is weak. Size values are once, few and many counts, or a class for expanded clones, and some rows have none.

v_gene: TRBV9
j_gene: TRBJ2-1
d_gene: TRBD2
abundance: .
CDR3nt: TGTGCCAGCAGCCCATCGACTAGCGGGAGGGCTAATGAGCAGTTCTTC
CDR3aa: CASSPSTSGRANEQFF

v_gene: TRBV27
j_gene: TRBJ2-7
d_gene: .
abundance: .
CDR3nt: TGTGCCAGCAGAGGGGGAAACAGGGTTTCCCAACAGCAGTACTTC
CDR3aa: CASRGGNRVSQQQYF

v_gene: TRBV7-8
j_gene: TRBJ2-5
d_gene: TRBD2
abundance: .
CDR3nt: TGTGCCAGCAGCTCCGGACTAGCGGCAGAGAGGTTGGAGACCCAGTACTTC
CDR3aa: CASSSGLAAERLETQYF

v_gene: TRBV29-1
j_gene: TRBJ2-1
d_gene: TRBD2
abundance: .
CDR3nt: TGCAGCGTTGAGGGATTGCGTAGCGGGGGCCTCTACAATGAGCAGTTCTTC
CDR3aa: CSVEGLRSGGLYNEQFF

v_gene: TRBV6-5
j_gene: TRBJ1-5
d_gene: .
abundance: once
CDR3nt: TGTGCCAGCAGTTACTCCGGGCAGGGCAATCAGCCCCAGCATTTT
CDR3aa: CASSYSGQGNQPQHF

v_gene: TRBV6-5
j_gene: TRBJ1-5
d_gene: .
abundance: .
CDR3nt: TGTGCCAGCAGTTTTCGTTCTCGAGAGCCCCAGCATTTT
CDR3aa: CASSFRSREPQHF

v_gene: TRBV27
j_gene: TRBJ2-5
d_gene: .
abundance: .
CDR3nt: TGTGCCAGCAGTTTATGGGCCAGACAGGAGGGGGGACTCCAAGAGACCCAGTACTTC
CDR3aa: CASSLWARQEGGLQETQYF

v_gene: TRBV19
j_gene: TRBJ2-1
d_gene: .
abundance: .
CDR3nt: TGTGCCAGTAGTATAGCGGGAGTTGTCTACAATGAGCAGTTCTTC
CDR3aa: CASSIAGVVYNEQFF

v_gene: TRBV7-6
j_gene: TRBJ2-7
d_gene: TRBD2
abundance: .
CDR3nt: TGTGCCAGCAGCGCCTTGACTAGCGGCAAAACCTACGAGCAGTACTTC
CDR3aa: CASSALTSGKTYEQYF

v_gene: TRBV28
j_gene: TRBJ1-5
d_gene: .
abundance: .
CDR3nt: TGTGCCAGCAGCCGTCCCGGCAGGGGTAATAGTCAGCCCCAGCATTTT
CDR3aa: CASSRPGRGNSQPQHF

v_gene: TRBV6-7
j_gene: TRBJ1-5
d_gene: .
abundance: .
CDR3nt: TGTGCCAGCAGTTGCTGCAGGGAGGGGCCCCTCTCGAATCAGCCCCAGCATTTT
CDR3aa: CASSCCREGPLSNQPQHF

v_gene: TRBV7-3
j_gene: TRBJ2-5
d_gene: TRBD1
abundance: .
CDR3nt: TGTGCCAGCAGCTCAGACAGGGGTGAGACCCAGTACTTC
CDR3aa: CASSSDRGETQYF

v_gene: TRBV29-1
j_gene: TRBJ1-2
d_gene: .
abundance: once
CDR3nt: TGCAGCGTTGACAGGTCTGGGCCCTATGGCTACACCTTC
CDR3aa: CSVDRSGPYGYTF

v_gene: TRBV25-1
j_gene: TRBJ2-3
d_gene: TRBD1
abundance: .
CDR3nt: TGTGCCAGCTCCTTAGACAGGGCGGGTACGCAGTATTTT
CDR3aa: CASSLDRAGTQYF

v_gene: TRBV4-3
j_gene: TRBJ2-1
d_gene: TRBD2
abundance: .
CDR3nt: TGCGCCAGCAGCCAAGGGGTCGTCGGACTAGAGGGGAACAATGAGCAGTTCTTC
CDR3aa: CASSQGVVGLEGNNEQFF

v_gene: TRBV2
j_gene: TRBJ1-5
d_gene: TRBD1
abundance: few
CDR3nt: TGTGCCAGCAGTGGGGACAGGGGACCCAATCAGCCCCAGCATTTT
CDR3aa: CASSGDRGPNQPQHF

v_gene: TRBV6-1
j_gene: TRBJ1-3
d_gene: .
abundance: .
CDR3nt: TGTGCCAGCAGTGACAGGGTTGGCCCTGGAAACACCATATATTTT
CDR3aa: CASSDRVGPGNTIYF

v_gene: TRBV9
j_gene: TRBJ2-6
d_gene: TRBD2
abundance: .
CDR3nt: TGTGCCAGCAGCGTAGAGGTTAGCGGGATCTCTGGGGCCAACGTCCTGACTTTC
CDR3aa: CASSVEVSGISGANVLTF

v_gene: TRBV6-5
j_gene: TRBJ2-7
d_gene: .
abundance: .
CDR3nt: TGTGCCAGCAGTTACTCGATTGGGACGCGACATTACGAGCAGTACTTC
CDR3aa: CASSYSIGTRHYEQYF

v_gene: TRBV7-9
j_gene: TRBJ2-1
d_gene: TRBD1
abundance: .
CDR3nt: TGTGCCAGCAACAATCCACGGACAGGGAGGACTGAGCAGTTCTTC
CDR3aa: CASNNPRTGRTEQFF

v_gene: TRBV2
j_gene: TRBJ1-2
d_gene: .
abundance: .
CDR3nt: TGTGCCACCCGCCCCCGGGCCGATGGCTACACCTTC
CDR3aa: CATRPRADGYTF

v_gene: TRBV5-1
j_gene: TRBJ2-7
d_gene: .
abundance: .
CDR3nt: TGCGCCAGCAGCCCCGGGTGGGGGGGCGGTTACGAGCAGTACTTC
CDR3aa: CASSPGWGGGYEQYF

v_gene: TRBV7-4
j_gene: TRBJ2-1
d_gene: .
abundance: .
CDR3nt: TGTGCCAGCAGCTTAGATCGGAGTTACAATGAGCAGTTCTTC
CDR3aa: CASSLDRSYNEQFF

v_gene: TRBV7-6
j_gene: TRBJ2-1
d_gene: TRBD2
abundance: once
CDR3nt: TGTGCCAGCAGCTTCCGCAGCGGGAGGAATGAGCAGTTCTTC
CDR3aa: CASSFRSGRNEQFF

v_gene: TRBV5-1
j_gene: TRBJ2-1
d_gene: TRBD2
abundance: .
CDR3nt: TGCGCCAGCACCCCTCGGTGGGGGGGCAATGAGCAGTTCTTC
CDR3aa: CASTPRWGGNEQFF

v_gene: TRBV7-7
j_gene: TRBJ2-7
d_gene: .
abundance: .
CDR3nt: TGTGCCAGCAGCCTGGGTCGTGGCTCCTACGAGCAGTACTTC
CDR3aa: CASSLGRGSYEQYF

v_gene: TRBV11-2
j_gene: TRBJ2-3
d_gene: .
abundance: .
CDR3nt: TGTGCCAGCAGCTCCCGTTTTCGCAGCACAGATACGCAGTATTTT
CDR3aa: CASSSRFRSTDTQYF

v_gene: TRBV7-3
j_gene: TRBJ2-7
d_gene: TRBD1
abundance: .
CDR3nt: TGTGCCAGCAGCCATGGGACAGCCTACGAGCAGTACTTC
CDR3aa: CASSHGTAYEQYF

v_gene: TRBV5-8
j_gene: TRBJ1-5
d_gene: .
abundance: .
CDR3nt: TGTGCCAGCAAGCCGCGCTTGGGGGCTCAGCCCCAGCATTTT
CDR3aa: CASKPRLGAQPQHF

v_gene: TRBV9
j_gene: TRBJ2-3
d_gene: .
abundance: .
CDR3nt: TGTGCCAGCAGCGTAGGTGGACAGTACACAGATACGCAGTATTTT
CDR3aa: CASSVGGQYTDTQYF

v_gene: TRBV25-1
j_gene: TRBJ2-2
d_gene: TRBD1
abundance: .
CDR3nt: TGTGCCAGCAGTGAGGACAGGTCCACCGGGGAGCTGTTTTTT
CDR3aa: CASSEDRSTGELFF

v_gene: TRBV27
j_gene: TRBJ2-6
d_gene: .
abundance: .
CDR3nt: TGTGCCAGCAGTTTATTTGGGGCCAACGTCCTGACTTTC
CDR3aa: CASSLFGANVLTF

v_gene: TRBV18
j_gene: TRBJ2-7
d_gene: .
abundance: .
CDR3nt: TGTGCCAGCTCACTTCGACCGCGCTACGAGCAGTACTTC
CDR3aa: CASSLRPRYEQYF

v_gene: TRBV6-6
j_gene: TRBJ2-1
d_gene: .
abundance: .
CDR3nt: TGTGCCAGCAGTTGGCCCGAGGAGCAGTTCTTC
CDR3aa: CASSWPEEQFF

v_gene: TRBV28
j_gene: TRBJ2-1
d_gene: TRBD2
abundance: .
CDR3nt: TGTGCCAGCAGTTTTATAGCGGGAGGCCCGTACAATGAGCAGTTCTTC
CDR3aa: CASSFIAGGPYNEQFF

v_gene: TRBV9
j_gene: TRBJ2-3
d_gene: TRBD2
abundance: .
CDR3nt: TGTGCCAGCGGCGTTACTAGCGGGAGCACAGATACGCAGTATTTT
CDR3aa: CASGVTSGSTDTQYF

v_gene: TRBV5-1
j_gene: TRBJ1-1
d_gene: .
abundance: .
CDR3nt: TGCGCCAGCAGCTTGATAGGCCCGAACACTGAAGCTTTCTTT
CDR3aa: CASSLIGPNTEAFF

v_gene: TRBV7-9
j_gene: TRBJ2-1
d_gene: .
abundance: .
CDR3nt: TGTGCCAGCAGCTTTCGTGGCCTCGGCGACGATGAGCAGTTCTTC
CDR3aa: CASSFRGLGDDEQFF

v_gene: TRBV5-1
j_gene: TRBJ1-5
d_gene: .
abundance: .
CDR3nt: TGCGCCAGCAGCTTGGATGGATCGAATCAGCCCCAGCATTTT
CDR3aa: CASSLDGSNQPQHF

v_gene: TRBV7-3
j_gene: TRBJ1-1
d_gene: .
abundance: .
CDR3nt: TGTGCCAGCAGCTTAATAGGGGGAACGAACACTGAAGCTTTCTTT
CDR3aa: CASSLIGGTNTEAFF

v_gene: TRBV11-1
j_gene: TRBJ2-1
d_gene: .
abundance: .
CDR3nt: TGTGCCAGCAAAGAAGGGGCGGTGAACAGGAATGAGCAGTTCTTC
CDR3aa: CASKEGAVNRNEQFF

v_gene: TRBV11-2
j_gene: TRBJ2-2
d_gene: .
abundance: .
CDR3nt: TGTGCCAGCAGCTTACAGGGCACGAACACCGGGGAGCTGTTTTTT
CDR3aa: CASSLQGTNTGELFF

v_gene: TRBV6-6
j_gene: TRBJ1-2
d_gene: .
abundance: .
CDR3nt: TGTGCCAGCAGAATTGACAGGAGTAGTGGCTACACCTTC
CDR3aa: CASRIDRSSGYTF

v_gene: TRBV7-9
j_gene: TRBJ1-1
d_gene: .
abundance: few
CDR3nt: TGTGCCAGCGATCGGGACACTGAAGCTTTCTTT
CDR3aa: CASDRDTEAFF

v_gene: TRBV28
j_gene: TRBJ1-1
d_gene: .
abundance: once
CDR3nt: TGTGCCAGCAGTTTGTCCCTCAGGGACACTGAAGCTTTCTTT
CDR3aa: CASSLSLRDTEAFF

v_gene: TRBV30
j_gene: TRBJ1-5
d_gene: .
abundance: once
CDR3nt: TGTGCCTGGAATTATGGTTTCTTAGATAGCGAGCCCCAGCATTTT
CDR3aa: CAWNYGFLDSEPQHF

v_gene: TRBV5-6
j_gene: TRBJ2-2
d_gene: .
abundance: .
CDR3nt: TGTGCCAGCAGCCTAATCACCGGGCCAGTCGGCACCGGGGAGCTGTTTTTT
CDR3aa: CASSLITGPVGTGELFF

v_gene: TRBV9
j_gene: TRBJ2-7
d_gene: .
abundance: .
CDR3nt: TGTGCCAGCAGCGTAGGAGGCAGGGGGGCCTACGAGCAGTACTTC
CDR3aa: CASSVGGRGAYEQYF

v_gene: TRBV27
j_gene: TRBJ2-1
d_gene: .
abundance: .
CDR3nt: TGTGCCAGCAGTTCCCCCTGGTACAATGAGCAGTTCTTC
CDR3aa: CASSSPWYNEQFF

v_gene: TRBV9
j_gene: TRBJ2-1
d_gene: .
abundance: .
CDR3nt: TGTGCCAGCAGCGTAGCGGCAGCCCGAGGGAATGAGCAGTTCTTC
CDR3aa: CASSVAAARGNEQFF

v_gene: TRBV27
j_gene: TRBJ2-7
d_gene: .
abundance: .
CDR3nt: TGTGCCAGTAAATCAAGGGGACGATATAGCGAGCAGTACTTC
CDR3aa: CASKSRGRYSEQYF

v_gene: TRBV27
j_gene: TRBJ2-1
d_gene: .
abundance: .
CDR3nt: TGTGCCAGCAGCGCACTCGGGGGACCCAACAATGAGCAGTTCTTC
CDR3aa: CASSALGGPNNEQFF

v_gene: TRBV14
j_gene: TRBJ2-4
d_gene: .
abundance: .
CDR3nt: TGTGCCAGCAGCCCGACCAGGGGAGCCAAAAACATTCAGTACTTC
CDR3aa: CASSPTRGAKNIQYF

v_gene: TRBV28
j_gene: TRBJ2-7
d_gene: TRBD2
abundance: .
CDR3nt: TGTGCCAGCAGTTTAAGTCCCGGGGGGTCGGGGGAGCAGTACTTC
CDR3aa: CASSLSPGGSGEQYF

v_gene: TRBV5-4
j_gene: TRBJ1-2
d_gene: .
abundance: .
CDR3nt: TGTGCCAGCAGTCTTAAAAGGGAGTTACTCTATGGCTACACCTTC
CDR3aa: CASSLKRELLYGYTF

v_gene: TRBV5-1
j_gene: TRBJ2-2
d_gene: TRBD1
abundance: .
CDR3nt: TGCGCCAGCAGCGTAGAGACAGGGTTAGTGTCCGGGGAGCTGTTTTTT
CDR3aa: CASSVETGLVSGELFF

v_gene: TRBV15
j_gene: TRBJ1-1
d_gene: TRBD1
abundance: .
CDR3nt: TGTGCCACCCGTGATGGGACAGAGAACACTGAAGCTTTCTTT
CDR3aa: CATRDGTENTEAFF

v_gene: TRBV7-3
j_gene: TRBJ2-1
d_gene: .
abundance: .
CDR3nt: TGTGCCAGCAGTCGGCTGGGCGGTCTCTCCTACAATGAGCAGTTCTTC
CDR3aa: CASSRLGGLSYNEQFF

v_gene: TRBV4-1
j_gene: TRBJ2-7
d_gene: TRBD1
abundance: once
CDR3nt: TGCGCCAGCAGCCTTAGGACAGGGATGTCCTACGAGCAGTACTTC
CDR3aa: CASSLRTGMSYEQYF

v_gene: TRBV18
j_gene: TRBJ1-2
d_gene: .
abundance: .
CDR3nt: TGTGCCAGCTCACCGGTCGTCACACCCAACTATGGCTACACCTTC
CDR3aa: CASSPVVTPNYGYTF